One and the same sample provided the 30 T cell receptor beta chains below, sequenced in a study of T cell repertoires in cytomegalovirus infection. TCRdb recomputed calls from the reads with MiXCR, one row per CDR3 protein. The data contain 700,000 to 950,000 distinct CDR3 sequences, about 33% of them singletons. These receptors have no known antigen. The sequencing here drew on cultured CD8+ T cells from PBMCs, taken from culture after CMV antigen stimulation. Every receptor here comes from a human donor in good health (CMV status not recorded). Some clones in this sample may be carry-over from other donors' samples.

This clonotype was seen many times. V usage is TRBV7-2 and J usage is TRBJ1-6, with 9 bases identical to TRBD1. This CDR3 region has 18 residues. V was clipped by 6 bases and J by 14 bases; unmatched bases: 23. Germline V gene data show CDR1 as SGHTA and CDR2 as FQGNSA. The CDR3 here is CASSLGLTGGLVTLALHF. DNA of the CDR3: TGTGCCAGCAGTTTGGGTTTAACAGGGGGCCTAGTAACGTTGGCCCTCCACTTT.

The J gene is TRBJ1-4, the V gene TRBV6-2 or TRBV6-3; D ambiguous. Germline CDR1 is MNHEY and CDR2 is SVGEGT. V gave up 6 bases and J gave up 13 bases, with 12 bases separating them. This CDR3 is built from 11 residues. The CDR3: CASRQALRLFF. The CDR3 DNA reads as TGTGCCAGCAGGCAGGCATTAAGACTGTTTTTT.

This clonotype was seen a handful of times. This chain joins TRBV4-1 and TRBJ1-5; 9 nucleotides line up with TRBD1. The CDR3 runs to 15 residues. Germline V gene lookup returns CDR1 MGHRA and CDR2 YSYEKL. Trimming removed 3 bases from V and 6 bases from J; junction bases left unmatched: 6. CDR3 in DNA: TGCGCCAGCAGCCAGTACCGGACAGGGGCTCAGCCCCAGCATTTT. Translation gives CASSQYRTGAQPQHF.

This clonotype was recorded a few times. This chain connects TRBV5-4 to TRBJ1-2; D gene ambiguous. Germline values: CDR1 SGHNT, CDR2 YYREEE (reference sequence). This CDR3 is built from 14 residues. V dropped 3 bases and J dropped 8 bases, with 17 bases sitting between them. This CDR3 reads CASSSGGGAQGYTF. The CDR3 DNA sequence: TGTGCCAGCAGCTCCGGAGGCGGCGCCCAAGGCTACACCTTC.

This clonotype was detected a few times. As DNA, the CDR3 is TGTGCCAGTATTACCGGGACAAGAAACACTGAAGCTTTCTTT. Protein: CASITGTRNTEAFF. The V and J genes are TRBV19 and TRBJ1-1; the D gene is possibly TRBD1 (6 bases). V was trimmed by 7 bases and J by 2 bases, leaving 14 bases between them. Germline assignment: CDR1 LNHDA and CDR2 SQIVND (reference sequence). The CDR3 loop spans 14 amino acids.

The chain is built from TRBV7-6 and TRBJ1-2; maybe TRBD1 (6 bases). Per the germline V gene, CDR1 is SGHVS and CDR2 is FNYEAQ. CDR3 length equals 10 residues. Deletions cut 5 bases from V and 12 bases from J, with 10 bases between. As DNA, the CDR3 is TGTGCCAGCAGCCCTAAGGGGGACACCTTC. Protein product: CASSPKGDTF.

A remark on this clonotype: This may come from a read error, since a much larger clone is one base off. The rearrangement joins TRBV7-2 to TRBJ2-3, with D perhaps matching TRBD2 (7 bases). CDR1 is SGHTA, CDR2 FQGNSA, per germline. The CDR3 spans 14 residues. CDR3 nucleotide sequence: TGTGCCAGCAGTCAACGGGGGGACACAGATACGCGGTATTTT. As protein: CASSQRGDTDTRYF.

This chain connects TRBV28 to TRBJ2-1, with no clear D. The CDR3 is 15 residues long. Germline CDR1 and CDR2: MDHEN and SYDVKM. The V end lost 10 bases, the J end lost 4 bases, and 20 bases lay between the germline ends. The CDR3 DNA reads TGTGCCACGTTAAGGGTCGGCAGTATTTACAATGAGCAGTTCTTC. This gives the protein CATLRVGSIYNEQFF.

This clonotype has only a few counts. The rearrangement uses TRBV6-2 or TRBV6-3 and TRBJ2-2; 7 bases are a match to TRBD2. The CDR3 totals 16 residues. V dropped 5 bases and J dropped 2; count of bases not matched to a gene: 8. The germline V gene has CDR1 MNHEY and CDR2 SVGEGT. DNA of the CDR3: TGTGCCAGCAGTCCGTCCGAGGGACTAAACACCGGGGAGCTGTTTTTT. Residues: CASSPSEGLNTGELFF.

This clonotype was recorded many times. This CDR3 is CASSTGTVSNQPQHF. The CDR3 DNA is TGTGCCAGCTCTACCGGGACGGTTAGCAATCAGCCCCAGCATTTT. The chain couples TRBV6-2 or TRBV6-3 to TRBJ1-5, with a tentative D call TRBD1 (5 bases). CDR1 MNHEY and CDR2 SVGEGT come from the germline V gene. The CDR3 runs 15 residues. V was shortened by 8 bases and J by 0 bases, with 14 bases between the two germline ends.

This clonotype was seen a handful of times. The chain has TRBV5-5 and TRBJ1-1; D is undetermined. From germline, CDR1 is SGHKS and CDR2 YYEKEE (reference sequence). Trimming took 4 bases from V and 4 from J, leaving 14 bases between them. This CDR3 region has 14 residues. CDR3 region: CASSLVFRTTEAFF. In nucleotides, the CDR3 is TGTGCCAGCAGCCTGGTATTTAGGACCACTGAAGCTTTCTTT. The variable domain in full, with the rest retrieved from reference TRBV5-5 and TRBJ1-1, is DAGVTQSPTHLIKTRGQQVTLRCSPISGHKSVSWYQQVLGQGPQFIFQYYEKEERGRGNFPDRFSARQFPNYSSELNVNALLLGDSALYLCASSLVFRTTEAFFGQGTRLTVV.

The chain has TRBV11-2 and TRBJ2-1, with D perhaps matching TRBD1 or TRBD2 (6 bases each). The CDR3 runs to 16 residues. Germline V gene sequence: CDR1 SGHAT, CDR2 FQNNGV. Trimming shortened V by 0 bases and J by 4 bases, and 13 bases separated the two germline ends. The CDR3 DNA reads as TGTGCCAGCAGCTTAGATGCCGGGGGCTTTTACAATGAGCAGTTCTTC. As protein: CASSLDAGGFYNEQFF.

V gene TRBV7-9 combines with J gene TRBJ2-5; 7 positions agree with TRBD1. Germline V gene lookup returns CDR1 SEHNR and CDR2 FQNEAQ (reference sequence). V lost 4 bases and J lost 5; bases outside the gene matches: 16. The CDR3 spans 17 residues. The CDR3 loop is CASSSLLLTGGQETQYF. CDR3 in DNA: TGTGCCAGCAGCTCTTTGCTTCTGACTGGGGGACAGGAGACCCAGTACTTC.

Written as DNA, the CDR3 is TGCGCCAGCAGCCCGAAGTGGGGCGTTACAGGGTCGGTCGGGGAGCTGTTTTTT. It specifies CASSPKWGVTGSVGELFF. The V call is TRBV4-3, the J call TRBJ2-2, with D possibly being TRBD1 (6 bases). Trimming stripped 4 bases from V and 7 bases from J, with 25 bases between. Germline V gene sequence: CDR1 LGHNA, CDR2 YSLEER. This CDR3 comprises 18 residues.

The J gene is TRBJ2-7, the V gene TRBV6-2 or TRBV6-3, with D perhaps matching TRBD2 (5 bases). CDR1 and CDR2 (germline): MNHEY, SVGEGT. V was clipped by 7 bases and J by 4 bases, with 11 bases between them. CDR3 length equals 12 residues. CDR3 amino acids: CASNSGVYEQYV. Written as DNA, the CDR3 is TGTGCCAGCAACTCCGGGGTATACGAGCAGTACGTC.

The genes are TRBV24-1 and TRBJ2-7; D may be TRBD1 or TRBD2 (5 bases each). Germline V gene data show CDR1 as KGHDR and CDR2 as SFDVKD. Trimming removed 3 bases from V and 5 bases from J, with 19 bases in between. The CDR3 totals 16 residues. CDR3 in amino acids: CATSDRGDLSFDEQYF. In DNA, the CDR3 is TGTGCCACCAGTGATAGAGGGGACCTGTCCTTTGACGAGCAGTACTTC.

The chain carries TRBV3-1 and TRBJ2-2; D remains ambiguous. The germline V and J ends were trimmed by 4 bases and 0 bases, with 21 bases remaining between them. Per germline, CDR1 LGHDT and CDR2 YNNKEL (reference sequence). This CDR3 region has 19 residues. CDR3: CASSLNPPGLPANTGELFF. CDR3 bases: TGTGCCAGCAGCCTAAACCCGCCAGGTCTCCCTGCGAACACCGGGGAGCTGTTTTTT.

This clonotype was seen a handful of times. This chain connects TRBV27 to TRBJ1-2; 8 bases agree with TRBD1. Looked up from germline, CDR1 is MNHEY and CDR2 is SMNVEV (reference sequence). CDR3 length: 18 amino acids. Trimming at V came to 5 bases and at J to 4 bases, leaving 18 bases not matched to a gene. The CDR3 nucleotides are TGTGCCAGCAGTCCTGAGGACAGGGTATTTATCCCAATCTATGGCTACACCTTC. As protein: CASSPEDRVFIPIYGYTF.

V and J are TRBV4-3 and TRBJ2-3, with D tentatively TRBD2 (7 bases). CDR3 size: 17 residues. V dropped 1 base and J dropped 2 bases, with 16 bases sitting between them. Germline V gene lookup returns CDR1 LGHNA and CDR2 YSLEER. The CDR3 loop reads CASSQAGWGGPTDTQYF. The CDR3 region has the DNA TGCGCCAGCAGCCAAGCTGGGTGGGGGGGCCCCACAGATACGCAGTATTTT.

The rearrangement joins TRBV12-3 or TRBV12-4 to TRBJ1-1; D gene uncertain. Trimming pared 2 bases from V and 1 base from J, leaving 11 bases between. The CDR3 totals 15 residues. The CDR3 sequence: CASSLKFGENTEAFF. The CDR3 region has the DNA TGTGCCAGCAGTTTAAAATTCGGGGAGAACACTGAAGCTTTCTTT.

This chain links TRBV6-5 with TRBJ2-7; D is unresolved. V was trimmed by 0 bases and J by 3 bases, leaving 9 bases between them. The V gene's germline CDR1 is MNHEY and CDR2 SVGAGI. The CDR3 contains 14 residues. CDR3 sequence reads: CASSYSTPHYEQYV. CDR3 DNA sequence: TGTGCCAGCAGTTACTCGACTCCGCACTACGAGCAGTACGTC.

This clonotype showed up just a few times. DNA for the CDR3: TGCGCCAGCAGCCAACCATCAGGGCAGCCCCAGCATTTT. The encoded protein is CASSQPSGQPQHF. This chain uses TRBV4-1 with TRBJ1-5, with D tentatively TRBD1 (5 bases). Between the trimmed V and J ends, which lost 2 bases and 7 bases, there was a span of 9 bases. The CDR3 covers 13 residues. The germline V gene has CDR1 MGHRA and CDR2 YSYEKL.

The chain employs TRBV12-3 or TRBV12-4 and TRBJ2-1; a possible D gene is TRBD1 (5 bases). CDR3 size: 16 residues. The V end lost 3 bases, the J end lost 2 bases, and 14 bases lay between the germline ends. The DNA of the CDR3 is TGTGCCAGCAGTTTCCCAGGACACGTCGCCTACAATGAGCAGTTCTTC. This encodes CASSFPGHVAYNEQFF.

The chain combines TRBV29-1 with TRBJ1-1; 8 bases are shared with TRBD1. After removal of 5 bases from V and 4 bases from J, the junction contained 3 bases not matched to a gene. Germline CDR1 and CDR2: SQVTM and ANQGSEA. This CDR3 has 12 amino acids. The CDR3 bases are TGCAGCGTTTACAGGGGGGGCACTGAAGCTTTCTTT. This sequence encodes CSVYRGGTEAFF.

The chain is built from TRBV2 and TRBJ1-3; D gene ambiguous. V was pared by 6 bases and J by 0 bases, with 9 bases between. CDR1 and CDR2 from the germline V gene are SNHLY and FYNNEI. CDR3 length: 14 amino acids. The CDR3 loop is CASSAGRSGNTIYF. The CDR3 DNA is TGTGCCAGCAGCGCAGGTCGCTCTGGAAACACCATATATTTT.

The sample holds one count of this clonotype. The chain has TRBV19 and TRBJ2-2; D call uncertain. This CDR3 spans 17 amino acids. Between the trimmed V and J ends, which lost 7 bases and 3 bases, there was a span of 21 bases. CDR1 is LNHDA and CDR2 is SQIVND in the germline V gene (reference sequence). Written as DNA, the CDR3 is TGTGCCAGTACAAACGGCTTTGGCAGGATTTACACCGGGGAGCTGTTTTTT. Its translation: CASTNGFGRIYTGELFF.

The J gene is TRBJ1-6, the V gene TRBV27; possibly TRBD1 for D (5 bases). This CDR3 has 17 amino acids. The V end was cut by 5 bases, the J end by 2 bases, with 16 bases between. Germline V gene data show CDR1 as MNHEY and CDR2 as SMNVEV (reference sequence). The CDR3 is CASSLNGGAAYNSPLHF. In DNA form, the CDR3 reads TGTGCCAGCAGTCTAAACGGGGGAGCGGCCTATAATTCACCCCTCCACTTT.

This clonotype has only a few counts. The chain couples TRBV7-6 to TRBJ1-2; D gene unclear. Per the germline V gene, CDR1 is SGHVS and CDR2 is FNYEAQ. CDR3 length equals 13 residues. Trimming pared 2 bases from V and 8 bases from J, leaving 12 bases between. This CDR3 is CASSLPSLSGYTF. The CDR3 nucleotides read TGTGCCAGCAGCTTACCGTCTTTAAGCGGCTACACCTTC.

This clonotype was seen only a few times. The chain is built from TRBV6-2 or TRBV6-3 and TRBJ2-1, with 13 positions matching TRBD2. This CDR3 is 15 amino acids long. Losses at the gene ends were 4 bases for V and 10 bases for J; bases not matched to a gene: 7. Germline V gene lookup returns CDR1 MNHEY and CDR2 SVGEGT. The chain's CDR3 is CASSLLAGGEREQFF. CDR3 nucleotide sequence: TGTGCCAGCAGTTTACTAGCGGGGGGGGAACGAGAGCAGTTCTTC.

J is TRBJ2-5 and V is TRBV19; D ambiguous. This CDR3 region has 14 residues. Germline V gives CDR1 LNHDA, CDR2 SQIVND (reference sequence). The germline V and J ends were trimmed by 3 bases and 8 bases, with 16 bases remaining between them. CDR3 sequence (DNA): TGTGCCAGTAGTATTGGATTCCCAAGAGAAACCCAGTACTTC. Translation gives CASSIGFPRETQYF.